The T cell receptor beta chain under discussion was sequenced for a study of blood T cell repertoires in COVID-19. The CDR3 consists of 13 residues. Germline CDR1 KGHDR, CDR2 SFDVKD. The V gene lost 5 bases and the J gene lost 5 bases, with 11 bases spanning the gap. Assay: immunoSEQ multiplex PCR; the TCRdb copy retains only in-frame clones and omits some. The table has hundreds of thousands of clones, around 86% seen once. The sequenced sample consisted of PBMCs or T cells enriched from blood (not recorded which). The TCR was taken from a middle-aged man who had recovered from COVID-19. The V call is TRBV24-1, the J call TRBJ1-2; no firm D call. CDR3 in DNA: TGTGCCACCAGTGGTCAGAGCGAGTATGGCTACACCTTC. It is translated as CATSGQSEYGYTF.